What follows describes a single T cell receptor beta chain. Its target is unknown. TCRdb re-derived calls from the 5' RACE reads in MiXCR, one entry per CDR3 protein. Of around 450,000 distinct CDR3 sequences in the sample, roughly 25% were seen once. These data originate in a study of CD8 T cells in ankylosing spondylitis. Whole-study findings and limits: Some of these motif variants have turned up before, in reports on reactive arthritis synovial fluid and blood. Among TCR beta sequences, a motif of roughly 8 highly homologous variants appeared characteristic of ankylosing spondylitis blood.

The source is a male donor with ankylosing spondylitis. Sequencing was carried out using blood, either unsorted or a sorted T cell fraction (not recorded which).

This CDR3 reads CASSLRDGPSTEAFF. CDR3 DNA: TGTGCCAGCAGCTTGAGAGACGGACCAAGCACTGAAGCTTTCTTT. The V call is TRBV5-6, the J call TRBJ1-1; D gene ambiguous. This CDR3 has 15 amino acids. Germline loops: CDR1 SGHDT, CDR2 YYEEEE. The V end was cut by 1 base, the J end by 4 bases, with 14 bases between.